These 23 T cell receptor beta chains originate from one sample sequenced in a study of spatial heterogeneity in lung cancer. TCRdb ran MiXCR on the 5' RACE reads and lists one entry per CDR3 protein. The data hold about 25,000 distinct CDR3 sequences, with around 5.9% observed a single time. Stated time point: blood at routine non-recurrence follow-up after resection. Sequencing was performed on whole RNA extracted from tumor and nontumor lung tissue, or from frozen PBMC, and the material was left unsorted. The sample here was PBMCs, taken at follow-up. Every receptor here comes from a male donor with early-stage non-small cell lung cancer.

This clonotype was recorded at least ten times. This rearrangement joins TRBV5-5 to TRBJ2-7; D is uncertain. The CDR3 loop spans 14 amino acids. Trimming removed 0 bases from V and 5 bases from J, with 12 bases in between. CDR1 is SGHKS and CDR2 is YYEKEE in the germline V gene (reference sequence). For the CDR3, the DNA is TGTGCCAGCAGCTTGGTAGGTCGTAGTAACGAGCAGTACTTC. This translates into CASSLVGRSNEQYF.

The rearrangement links TRBV20-1 to TRBJ2-5, with D possibly being TRBD2 (5 bases). V was pared by 3 bases and J by 7 bases, with 21 bases between. This CDR3 has 15 amino acids. Germline loops: CDR1 DFQATT, CDR2 SNEGSKA (reference sequence). CDR3 in DNA: TGCAGTGCTAGGGCTAACGGAGGCTCCGAGGGGACCCAGTACTTC. It is translated as CSARANGGSEGTQYF.

This clonotype has at least ten counts. The V gene is TRBV6-2 or TRBV6-3, the J gene TRBJ2-7; weak D call: TRBD1 (6 bases). V was clipped by 7 bases and J by 5 bases, with 24 bases between them. Germline V gene sequence: CDR1 MNHEY, CDR2 SVGEGT. The CDR3 totals 16 residues. The CDR3 region is CASTPITTRGVHEQYF. In DNA, the CDR3 is TGTGCCAGCACTCCGATTACCACCAGGGGAGTCCACGAGCAGTACTTC.

The sample holds many counts of this clonotype. The rearrangement uses TRBV2 and TRBJ2-1; D is perhaps TRBD1 (5 bases). Germline CDR1 is SNHLY and CDR2 is FYNNEI. V shed 2 bases and J shed 8 bases, with 13 bases lying between them. This CDR3 contains 14 residues. The chain's CDR3 is CASSENSGPYEQFF. The CDR3 region has the DNA TGTGCCAGCAGTGAAAATTCAGGGCCTTATGAGCAGTTCTTC.

This clonotype was counted many times. The gene calls are TRBV6-2 or TRBV6-3 and TRBJ2-7; 13 nucleotides line up with TRBD2. The CDR3 is made up of 15 amino acids. Trimming removed 6 bases from V and 3 bases from J; junction bases left unmatched: 5. The germline gives CDR1 MNHEY, CDR2 SVGEGT. CDR3 DNA sequence: TGTGCCAGCAGCGCGGGGACTAGCGGGATCTACGAGCAGTACGTC. It encodes CASSAGTSGIYEQYV.

This clonotype was observed many times. J is TRBJ2-2 and V is TRBV6-2 or TRBV6-3, with TRBD2 matching over 11 bases. The trim removed 6 bases at V and 6 bases at J, leaving 6 bases unmatched. The CDR3 loop spans 15 amino acids. Germline lookup yields CDR1 MNHEY and CDR2 SVGEGT. The CDR3 is CASSFTSGRSGELFF. The CDR3 region has the DNA TGTGCCAGCAGCTTTACTAGCGGGAGATCCGGGGAGCTGTTTTTT.

Many counts were recorded for this clonotype. The chain uses TRBV19 and TRBJ2-3; D call uncertain. The V gene's germline CDR1 is LNHDA and CDR2 SQIVND (reference sequence). V lost 4 bases to trimming and J lost 3 bases, with 8 bases between them. The CDR3 contains 13 residues. CDR3 sequence: CASSTQGTDTQYF. The CDR3, as DNA: TGTGCCAGTAGTACCCAAGGAACAGATACGCAGTATTTT.

At least ten counts were recorded for this clonotype. The J gene is TRBJ1-2, the V gene TRBV2, with D maybe TRBD1 (6 bases). The CDR3 runs 14 residues. Per the germline V gene, CDR1 is SNHLY and CDR2 is FYNNEI. Trimming removed 4 bases at V and 0 bases at J, with 9 bases between. In nucleotides, the CDR3 is TGTGCCAGCAGTGTCGGGACAACTAACTATGGCTACACCTTC. This gives the protein CASSVGTTNYGYTF. The full variable domain, its missing parts supplied by reference TRBV2 and TRBJ1-2, is EPEVTQTPSHQVTQMGQEVILRCVPISNHLYFYWYRQILGQKVEFLVSFYNNEISEKSEIFDDQFSVERPDGSNFTLKIRSTKLEDSAMYFCASSVGTTNYGYTFGSGTRLTVV.

The table lists this clonotype with many counts. This chain uses TRBV6-6 with TRBJ2-7; no reliable D call. Trimming shortened V by 6 bases and J by 7 bases, and 16 bases separated the two germline ends. Per the germline V gene, CDR1 is MNHNY and CDR2 is SVGAGI (reference sequence). The CDR3 is 13 amino acids. Here the CDR3 reads CASSTQGSREQYV. DNA for the CDR3: TGTGCCAGCAGCACCCAAGGGTCAAGGGAGCAGTACGTC.

This clonotype has at least ten counts. This rearrangement joins TRBV29-1 to TRBJ1-1; D gene unclear. Trimming stripped 7 bases from V and 4 bases from J, with 16 bases between. The germline CDR1 and CDR2 sequences are SQVTM and ANQGSEA. The CDR3 is made up of 13 amino acids. CDR3 bases: TGCAGCGCCTTAGGAGTAATGGGCACTGAAGCTTTCTTT. This sequence encodes CSALGVMGTEAFF.

The CDR3 DNA reads as TGTGCCAGCTCACCACCGGAGGCAAGGGGACCTAACAATGAGCAGTTCTTC. Translating it yields CASSPPEARGPNNEQFF. The chain recombines TRBV18 with TRBJ2-1; perhaps D is TRBD1 or TRBD2 (5 bases each). CDR3 size: 17 residues. Germline assignment: CDR1 KGHSH and CDR2 LQKENI. The ends were cut back, 0 bases at V and 5 bases at J, with 17 bases in the middle.

This clonotype showed up just a few times. The CDR3 nucleotides read TGTGCCAGCAGCCCGGGACTAGCGACAGATACGCAGTATTTT. Its protein product is CASSPGLATDTQYF. The chain is built from TRBV7-2 and TRBJ2-3; TRBD2 matches 10 bases. The CDR3 loop spans 14 amino acids. The germline CDR1 and CDR2 sequences are SGHTA and FQGNSA. The junction had 2 bases not matched to a gene; V was cut back by 5 bases and J by 3 bases.

The rearrangement uses TRBV24-1 and TRBJ2-2; 9 bases match TRBD1. Germline CDR1 KGHDR, CDR2 SFDVKD. The V and J ends lost 9 bases and 3 bases, in that order; junction bases with no gene match: 4. This CDR3 contains 14 residues. The CDR3 DNA is TGTGCCACCGGGACAGGGTGGGACACCGGGGAGCTGTTTTTT. This translates into CATGTGWDTGELFF.

This clonotype showed up many times. This CDR3 is CASSPTGSAKNIQYF. CDR3 DNA sequence: TGTGCCAGCAGCCCGACAGGGTCGGCCAAAAACATTCAGTACTTC. The rearrangement joins TRBV7-9 to TRBJ2-4; TRBD1 aligns across 7 bases. The CDR3 spans 15 residues. V gave up 5 bases and J gave up 1 base; unmatched junction bases: 5. Germline V lookup: CDR1 SEHNR, CDR2 FQNEAQ (reference sequence).

This clonotype was seen many times. The gene calls are TRBV11-3 and TRBJ1-1; 8 bases fit TRBD1. Germline CDR1 SGHNT, CDR2 YENEEA. The CDR3 sequence is 14 residues long. V trimming: 4 bases; J trimming: 2 bases; junction bases outside the gene matches: 3. CDR3 in amino acids: CASSWTGINTEAFF. The CDR3, as DNA: TGTGCCAGCAGCTGGACAGGGATAAACACTGAAGCTTTCTTT.

This clonotype was observed a few times. The V gene is TRBV11-2, the J gene TRBJ1-6; D is undetermined. CDR3 length: 15 amino acids. V shed 7 bases and J shed 7 bases, with 17 bases lying between them. Germline CDR1 SGHAT, CDR2 FQNNGV. This CDR3 reads CASTPSLTENSPLHF. CDR3 coding DNA: TGTGCCAGCACGCCCAGCCTCACCGAGAATTCACCCCTCCACTTT. Together with reference TRBV11-2 and TRBJ1-6, the CDR3 gives the full variable domain: EAGVAQSPRYKIIEKRQSVAFWCNPISGHATLYWYQQILGQGPKLLIQFQNNGVVDDSQLPKDRFSAERLKGVDSTLKIQPAKLEDSAVYLCASTPSLTENSPLHFGNGTRLTVT.

The table lists this clonotype with many counts. This rearrangement joins TRBV5-1 to TRBJ2-7; TRBD1 agrees at 7 bases. The J segment lost 0 bases and the V segment lost 5 bases, leaving 5 bases of the junction unmatched. The length of the CDR3 is 14 residues. Germline V gene sequence: CDR1 SGHRS, CDR2 YFSETQ. CDR3 sequence (DNA): TGCGCCAGCAGTAAAGACAGGGCCTCCTACGAGCAGTACTTC. Amino acid sequence: CASSKDRASYEQYF.

This clonotype was counted ten times or more. The chain combines TRBV11-2 with TRBJ2-6, with TRBD1 identical over 9 bases. From germline, CDR1 is SGHAT and CDR2 FQNNGV. The CDR3 is 18 residues long. Unmatched junction bases numbered 8, after V lost 5 bases and J lost 0 bases. CDR3 sequence (DNA): TGTGCCAGCAGCAACACGGACAGGGGAAACTCTGGGGCCAACGTCCTGACTTTC. Protein sequence: CASSNTDRGNSGANVLTF.

Here the CDR3 reads CASSPRDMASYEQYF. For the CDR3, the DNA is TGTGCCAGCAGCCCCCGGGACATGGCTTCCTACGAGCAGTACTTC. V gene TRBV7-2 combines with J gene TRBJ2-7, with D perhaps matching TRBD1 (6 bases). V gave up 5 bases and J gave up 1 base, with 15 bases separating them. Germline CDR1 reads SGHTA; CDR2 reads FQGNSA. The CDR3 totals 15 residues.

This clonotype has a count of ten or more. The chain carries TRBV2 and TRBJ2-1, with 8 bases lining up with TRBD2. The V gene end was trimmed by 6 bases and the J gene end by 6 bases; junction bases not matched to a gene: 10. The CDR3 runs 15 residues. CDR1 is SNHLY, CDR2 FYNNEI, per germline. The CDR3 sequence is CASSATSGASNEQFF. DNA for the CDR3: TGTGCCAGCAGCGCAACTAGCGGTGCAAGCAATGAGCAGTTCTTC.

This clonotype was found many times. The chain joins TRBV9 to TRBJ2-1; D may correspond to TRBD1 or TRBD2 (7 bases each). Germline assignment: CDR1 SGDLS and CDR2 YYNGEE. V was clipped by 1 base and J by 3 bases, with 11 bases between them. The CDR3 runs to 15 residues. The CDR3 region is CASSVTGEGYNEQFF. CDR3 in DNA: TGTGCCAGCAGCGTAACAGGGGAGGGCTACAATGAGCAGTTCTTC.

This clonotype was seen only a few times. V usage is TRBV18 and J usage is TRBJ1-6; the D gene is possibly TRBD1 (6 bases). The CDR3 has 15 amino acids. Germline values: CDR1 KGHSH, CDR2 LQKENI. V lost 5 bases and J lost 4, with 12 bases in between. The CDR3 DNA sequence: TGTGCCAGCTCAACAGGACAGATTTATAATTCACCCCTCCACTTT. Protein: CASSTGQIYNSPLHF.

This rearrangement joins TRBV12-3 or TRBV12-4 to TRBJ2-1; 9 bases map to TRBD2. V lost 9 bases, J lost 10 bases, and 7 bases stayed unmatched. This CDR3 contains 12 residues. CDR3 DNA sequence: TGTGCCAGTTCGGGACTAGCTGACGAGCAGTTCTTC. Its translation: CASSGLADEQFF.